The rows below give T cell receptor beta chains drawn from one sample of a study of blood T cells in healthy people across ages. Each CDR3 protein gets one entry after TCRdb re-called the 5' RACE reads with MiXCR. The sample includes some 1.5 million distinct CDR3 sequences, 28% seen only once; the top ten take 6.5% to 8.5%. The sequencing input was blood. The receptors were gathered from a woman under 40 in good health. CDR3s include the opening cysteine and the closing phenylalanine or tryptophan. Each record gives: clone size, CDR3 length, V gene, J gene, D gene, CDR3 DNA, CDR3 protein. A D gene is named only where the DNA matches it firmly. Expanded clones are given a class, and other clones once, few, many or no size at all.

>few|14|TRBV20-1|TRBJ1-1|-
TGCAGTGTTTGGGCTGCTTACAGGAACACTGAAGCTTTCTTT
CSVWAAYRNTEAFF
>-|18|TRBV5-1|TRBJ2-6|-
TGCGCCAGCAGCACGGGACGGCCAGGAAGCTCTGGGGCCAACGTCCTGACTTTC
CASSTGRPGSSGANVLTF
>-|15|TRBV5-1|TRBJ1-2|TRBD1
TGCGCCAGCAGCTTGGGGGGACAGGGGGTCTATGGCTACACCTTC
CASSLGGQGVYGYTF
>few|11|TRBV20-1|TRBJ2-4|TRBD2
TGCAGTGCTAGGACCGGGGGGGAGCAGTACTTC
CSARTGGEQYF
>many|15|TRBV9|TRBJ2-5|TRBD1
TGTGCCAGCAGCGGACCGGGACAGCGATTGGGAGAGCAGTACTTC
CASSGPGQRLGEQYF
>-|15|TRBV9|TRBJ2-1|TRBD1
TGTGCCAGCAGCGTAGGGACAGGGGGCTACAATGAGCAGTTCTTC
CASSVGTGGYNEQFF
>-|13|TRBV30|TRBJ2-1|TRBD2
TGTGCCTGGAGGGCCCCTAGCGGGGGCGAGCAGTTCTTC
CAWRAPSGGEQFF
>-|12|TRBV20-1|TRBJ2-7|TRBD2
TGCAGGGGTATAGCGGGCTCCTACGAGCAGTACTTC
CRGIAGSYEQYF
>many|16|TRBV3-1|TRBJ2-5|TRBD1
TGTGCCAGCAGCCAAGGACGAGACAGGGGGCAGGAGACCCAGTACTTC
CASSQGRDRGQETQYF
>-|14|TRBV10-3|TRBJ1-1|-
TGTGCCATCAGTGTTTCGGGGGCAAGGACTGAAGCTTTCTTT
CAISVSGARTEAFF
>many|14|TRBV20-1|TRBJ2-5|-
TGCAGTGCTAGACCAGCGGAAATACAAGAGACCCAGTACTTC
CSARPAEIQETQYF
>-|11|TRBV29-1|TRBJ2-3|-
TGCAGCGGTGATGATTGGGGCACGCAGTATTTT
CSGDDWGTQYF
>few|15|TRBV29-1|TRBJ2-5|-
TGCAGCGTTGAAGATCTTACTGATTCTTGGGAGACCCAGTACTTC
CSVEDLTDSWETQYF
>-|17|TRBV9|TRBJ2-1|TRBD2
TGTGCCAGCAGCGCATCCCGTAGCGGGGGGGCCTACAATGAGCAGTTCTTC
CASSASRSGGAYNEQFF
>many|13|TRBV3-1|TRBJ2-7|-
TGTGCCAGCAGCCGGGCCTCCCTCGACGAGCAGTACTTC
CASSRASLDEQYF
>few|15|TRBV20-1|TRBJ2-7|TRBD2
TGCAGTGCTACGACCGGGACTAGCGGGCCATACGAGCAGTACTTC
CSATTGTSGPYEQYF
>few|15|TRBV7-2|TRBJ2-7|TRBD2
TGTGCCAGCAGCGCCCTGACTAGCGCAACCTACGAGCAGTACTTC
CASSALTSATYEQYF
>many|14|TRBV3-1|TRBJ2-7|TRBD1
TGTGCCAGCAGCCCCGGGGGACAGGGCTACGAGCAGTACTTC
CASSPGGQGYEQYF
>-|16|TRBV10-2|TRBJ2-7|-
TGCGCCAGCAGTGACCGTTCGAAAACCACAGGGTACGAGCAGTACTTC
CASSDRSKTTGYEQYF
>-|15|TRBV18|TRBJ2-3|TRBD1
TGTGCCAGCTCATCATCACAGGGGAGCACAGATACGCAGTATTTT
CASSSSQGSTDTQYF
>few|13|TRBV2|TRBJ2-1|-
TGTGCCAGCACCCTAGGGTCATTAAATGAGCAGTTCTTC
CASTLGSLNEQFF
>-|14|TRBV5-1|TRBJ2-7|TRBD1
TGCGCCAGCAGCGCGAGACAGGGGACTTACGGGCAGTACTTC
CASSARQGTYGQYF
>few|11|TRBV19|TRBJ2-1|-
TGTGCCAGTAGTATAGGCGGTGAGCAGTTCTTC
CASSIGGEQFF
>few|12|TRBV20-1|TRBJ2-1|-
TGCAGTGCTAGAGCCCCCGGGAATGAGCAGTTCTTC
CSARAPGNEQFF
>once|14|TRBV13|TRBJ2-7|TRBD1
TGTGCCAGCAGCCGGACAGGATCTCGACGAGAGCAGTACTTC
CASSRTGSRREQYF
>-|14|TRBV27|TRBJ1-4|-
TGTGCCAGCAGTCCCAGGGGACGGACAGAAAAACTGTTTTTT
CASSPRGRTEKLFF
>few|14|TRBV5-1|TRBJ2-5|-
TGCGCCAGCCGACAGGCGACGGTTAAAGAGACCCAGTACTTC
CASRQATVKETQYF